A single sample is the source of the 30 T cell receptor beta chains below, sequenced in a study of T cell responses to AZD1222 COVID-19 vaccine. Assay used: immunoSEQ multiplex PCR; TCRdb lists only in-frame clones, some missing. The repertoire holds roughly 130,000 clones, around 94% seen once, with 6% to 7% in the top ten. The source was peripheral blood, collected on day 0 of AZD1222 vaccination. Source of these receptors: an adult in good health.

DNA for the CDR3: TGTGCCAGCTCACCAGCGGGGGGGCGTCGGGAAGCTTTCTTT. Amino acid sequence: CASSPAGGRREAFF. The rearrangement links TRBV18 to TRBJ1-1; the D gene is possibly TRBD1 (6 bases). The CDR3 has 14 residues. The V and J ends lost 2 bases and 8 bases respectively, with 15 bases between them. Germline CDR1 is KGHSH and CDR2 is LQKENI.

The J gene is TRBJ1-2, the V gene TRBV14; D remains unclear. The CDR3 length is 15 residues. Germline V CDR1 and CDR2: SGHDN, FVKESK. V lost 4 bases, J lost 2 bases, and 14 bases lay in between. The CDR3 region is CASSPIPDPNYGYTF. Here the CDR3 DNA reads TGTGCCAGCAGCCCGATCCCCGACCCGAACTATGGCTACACCTTC.

The rearrangement links TRBV5-1 to TRBJ1-5, with 7 bases identical to TRBD1. The CDR3 is 15 residues long. V shed 4 bases and J 2 bases; nucleotides not matched to a gene: 6. Germline loops: CDR1 SGHRS, CDR2 YFSETQ. The CDR3, as DNA: TGCGCCAGCAGCCCAGGGGGAGGGGGCAATCAGCCCCAGCATTTT. This codes for CASSPGGGGNQPQHF.

The V call is TRBV5-8, the J call TRBJ2-1; maybe TRBD1 (6 bases). The V gene's germline CDR1 is SGHTS and CDR2 YDEGEE. Between the trimmed V and J ends, which lost 4 bases and 3 bases, there was a span of 8 bases. This CDR3 region has 13 residues. The CDR3 here is CASSARGYNEQFF. CDR3 sequence (DNA): TGTGCCAGCAGCGCCAGGGGCTACAATGAGCAGTTCTTC.

J is TRBJ1-2 and V is TRBV28, with 8 bases identical to TRBD1. The V gene end was trimmed by 11 bases and the J gene end by 8 bases; junction bases not matched to a gene: 4. CDR1 and CDR2 (germline): MDHEN, SYDVKM. The CDR3 extends over 10 amino acids. The CDR3 DNA is TGTGCCCGACAGGGGAAGGGCTACACCTTC. Its translation is CARQGKGYTF.

The CDR3 here is CASSNDSNEKLFF. CDR3 bases: TGTGCCAGCAGTAATGACAGTAATGAAAAACTGTTTTTT. V and J are TRBV2 and TRBJ1-4; tentatively, D is TRBD1 (5 bases). V lost 5 bases, J lost 4 bases, and 8 bases lay in between. Germline CDR1 is SNHLY and CDR2 is FYNNEI. CDR3 length equals 13 residues.

The genes are TRBV7-8 and TRBJ2-7; a weak D match, TRBD1 (5 bases). The CDR3 length is 13 residues. V lost 2 bases to trimming and J lost 6 bases, with 11 bases between them. In germline, CDR1 is SGHVS, CDR2 FQNEAQ. This CDR3 reads CASSLSGQGEQYF. The CDR3, as DNA: TGTGCCAGCAGCTTATCCGGACAAGGCGAGCAGTACTTC.

Only a few counts were recorded for this clone. V and J are TRBV4-1 and TRBJ1-5; D possibly corresponds to TRBD1 (6 bases). Trimming took off 0 bases at V and 0 bases at J, with 15 bases between the two ends. Germline CDR1 MGHRA, CDR2 YSYEKL. CDR3 length equals 18 residues. The CDR3 nucleotides are TGCGCCAGCAGCCAAGAACTCAGGACAGATACTAGCAATCAGCCCCAGCATTTT. Encoded protein: CASSQELRTDTSNQPQHF.

The CDR3 DNA sequence: TGCGCCAGCAGCCAAGATCTGGGGACTAGCGGGATACCCTACGAGCAGTACTTC. This codes for CASSQDLGTSGIPYEQYF. This chain joins TRBV4-3 and TRBJ2-7; 13 bases map to TRBD2. The germline gives CDR1 LGHNA, CDR2 YSLEER. The CDR3 has 18 residues. V lost 0 bases and J lost 2; bases outside the gene matches: 7.

This sequence joins TRBV18 and TRBJ1-3; no definite D call. This CDR3 spans 16 amino acids. Trimming shortened V by 1 base and J by 4 bases, and 14 bases separated the two germline ends. The germline gives CDR1 KGHSH, CDR2 LQKENI. CDR3 protein: CASSPRAPSPGNTIYF. The CDR3 DNA follows: TGTGCCAGCTCACCACGGGCACCTAGCCCAGGAAACACCATATATTTT.

This clone was detected once. The V gene is TRBV15, the J gene TRBJ2-6; TRBD2 is a possible D gene (7 bases). V shed 6 bases and J shed 2 bases, with 11 bases lying between them. The CDR3 is made up of 15 amino acids. CDR1 and CDR2 from the germline V gene are LNHNV and YYDKDF (reference sequence). CDR3 residues: CATRGGAAGANVLTF. In DNA, the CDR3 is TGTGCCACCAGAGGGGGGGCAGCTGGGGCCAACGTCCTGACTTTC.

The genes are TRBV4-2 and TRBJ1-2; no clear D. V dropped 0 bases and J dropped 8 bases, with 16 bases sitting between them. Germline assignment: CDR1 LGHNA and CDR2 YNFKEQ. This CDR3 contains 15 residues. CDR3 amino acids: CASSQEAGQVEGYTF. In DNA, the CDR3 is TGTGCCAGCAGCCAAGAGGCAGGCCAGGTTGAGGGCTACACCTTC.

The rearrangement links TRBV19 to TRBJ1-4, with D unclear. The CDR3 is 13 amino acids. Germline loops: CDR1 LNHDA, CDR2 SQIVND (reference sequence). The V gene lost 3 bases and the J gene lost 3 bases, with 5 bases spanning the gap. CDR3 sequence (DNA): TGTGCCAGTAGTATTAGGCCTAATGAAAAACTGTTTTTT. This gives the protein CASSIRPNEKLFF.

J is TRBJ1-6 and V is TRBV7-2, with D uncertain. V was clipped by 2 bases and J by 10 bases, with 9 bases between them. The CDR3 spans 13 residues. From germline, CDR1 is SGHTA and CDR2 FQGNSA. For the CDR3, the DNA is TGTGCCAGCAGCTTACAGGAGGGATCACCCCTCCACTTT. Its protein product is CASSLQEGSPLHF. The full variable domain, in which reference TRBV7-2 and TRBJ1-6 provide the parts outside the CDR3, is GAGVSQSPSNKVTEKGKDVELRCDPISGHTALYWYRQSLGQGLEFLIYFQGNSAPDKSGLPSDRFSAERTGGSVSTLTIQRTQQEDSAVYLCASSLQEGSPLHFGNGTRLTVT.

CDR3 DNA: TGTGCCAGCAGCTTAGAGGGGGCGGGCAATGAGCAGTTCTTC. It yields the protein CASSLEGAGNEQFF. The rearrangement joins TRBV11-3 to TRBJ2-1, with D possibly TRBD1 on 6 matching bases. Trimming removed 0 bases from V and 6 bases from J, with 9 bases in between. The CDR3 extends over 14 amino acids. Germline V gene lookup returns CDR1 SGHNT and CDR2 YENEEA. The full variable domain, in which reference TRBV11-3 and TRBJ2-1 provide the parts outside the CDR3, is EAGVVQSPRYKIIEKKQPVAFWCNPISGHNTLYWYLQNLGQGPELLIRYENEEAVDDSQLPKDRFSAERLKGVDSTLKIQPAELGDSAVYLCASSLEGAGNEQFFGPGTRLTVL.

This clone appeared a single time. The CDR3 here is CASGLPAQETQYF. The DNA for the CDR3 is TGTGCTAGTGGTTTGCCGGCGCAAGAGACCCAGTACTTC. The chain carries TRBV12-5 and TRBJ2-5; the D is unclear. The germline CDR1 and CDR2 sequences are LGHNT and FRNRAP. The CDR3 runs to 13 residues. V shed 2 bases and J shed 2 bases, with 6 bases lying between them.

The CDR3: CASRISGTGSGEQYF. For the CDR3, the DNA is TGTGCCAGCAGGATTTCCGGGACAGGGTCGGGAGAGCAGTACTTC. The chain couples TRBV27 to TRBJ2-7; 9 bases line up with TRBD1. Germline V CDR1 and CDR2: MNHEY, SMNVEV (reference sequence). CDR3 size: 15 residues. The ends lost 6 bases at V and 7 bases at J; junction bases unmatched: 13.

On this clone itself: Different DNA sequences within this sample yield the same CDR3. The chain is built from TRBV18 and TRBJ1-1; 7 bases align to TRBD1. CDR3 length: 14 amino acids. After removal of 2 bases from V and 1 base from J, the junction contained 1 base not matched to a gene. Germline lookup yields CDR1 KGHSH and CDR2 LQKENI. DNA for the CDR3: TGTGCCAGCTCACCAGGACAGGCGAACACTGAAGCTTTCTTT. Translation: CASSPGQANTEAFF.

V is TRBV7-8 and J is TRBJ1-3; 10 bases match TRBD1. The J segment lost 1 base and the V segment lost 5 bases, leaving 8 bases of the junction unmatched. Germline assignment: CDR1 SGHVS and CDR2 FQNEAQ. The CDR3 extends over 17 amino acids. CDR3 protein: CASSPQTGGASGNTIYF. As DNA, the CDR3 is TGTGCCAGCAGCCCTCAGACAGGGGGCGCGTCTGGAAACACCATATATTTT.

The CDR3, as DNA: TGTGCCAGCTCACGGGGACAGGTGGGAGAAAAACTGTTTTTT. It is translated as CASSRGQVGEKLFF. The chain carries TRBV18 and TRBJ1-4; TRBD1 matches at 8 bases. Germline V gene lookup returns CDR1 KGHSH and CDR2 LQKENI. Losses at the gene ends were 4 bases for V and 8 bases for J; bases not matched to a gene: 6. The CDR3 has 14 residues.

This clone was recorded only once. The chain recombines TRBV5-8 with TRBJ1-6; TRBD1 matches at 7 bases. The CDR3 runs to 16 residues. In germline, CDR1 is SGHTS, CDR2 YDEGEE. V was pared by 2 bases and J by 4 bases, with 6 bases of the junction left unmatched. CDR3 DNA sequence: TGTGCCAGCAGCTTTGGACAGGTAAGTTATAATTCACCCCTCCACTTT. This gives the protein CASSFGQVSYNSPLHF.

The chain has TRBV27 and TRBJ2-7, with D perhaps given as TRBD1 or TRBD2 (5 bases each). The CDR3 consists of 15 residues. CDR1 MNHEY and CDR2 SMNVEV come from the germline V gene (reference sequence). The V end was cut by 4 bases, the J end by 5 bases, with 18 bases between. The CDR3 reads CASSSPGASMDEQYF. CDR3 DNA sequence: TGTGCCAGCAGTTCGCCCGGGGCTAGTATGGACGAGCAGTACTTC.

The V and J genes are TRBV19 and TRBJ1-2; TRBD1 matches at 7 bases. The germline V gene has CDR1 LNHDA and CDR2 SQIVND (reference sequence). This CDR3 is built from 13 residues. V shed 3 bases, J shed 7 bases, and the junction held 5 bases outside the gene matches. CDR3: CASSMIRGPGYTF. The CDR3 DNA reads TGTGCCAGTAGTATGATTAGGGGGCCTGGCTACACCTTC.

V is TRBV16 and J is TRBJ1-4; D gene uncertain. There are 15 residues in the CDR3. V was shortened by 1 base and J by 3 bases, with 9 bases between the two germline ends. Germline V gene data show CDR1 as KGHSY and CDR2 as FQNENV. The CDR3 DNA sequence: TGTGCCAGCAGCCAATTTCAAGGATCTAATGAAAAACTGTTTTTT. Translation: CASSQFQGSNEKLFF. Drawing the rest from reference TRBV16 and TRBJ1-4, the complete variable domain is GEEVAQTPKHLVRGEGQKAKLYCAPIKGHSYVFWYQQVLKNEFKFLISFQNENVFDETGMPKERFSAKCLPNSPCSLEIQATKLEDSAVYFCASSQFQGSNEKLFFGSGTQLSVL.

The CDR3: CASSQTGLKSSYNEQFF. CDR3 sequence (DNA): TGCGCCAGCAGCCAAACGGGACTCAAGAGCTCCTACAATGAGCAGTTCTTC. The V call is TRBV4-1, the J call TRBJ2-1, with D tentatively TRBD2 (6 bases). The CDR3 runs 17 residues. Trimming took 2 bases from V and 0 from J, leaving 14 bases between them. Germline V CDR1 and CDR2: MGHRA, YSYEKL.

V is TRBV19 and J is TRBJ2-1; the D gene could be TRBD1 or TRBD2 (5 bases each). There are 10 residues in the CDR3. Trimming removed 10 bases at V and 13 bases at J, with 14 bases between. The germline V gene encodes CDR1 LNHDA and CDR2 SQIVND (reference sequence). The CDR3 loop is CATAWGRQFF. The CDR3 coding sequence is TGTGCCACCGCATGGGGGAGACAGTTCTTC.

This clone appeared a single time. This chain links TRBV27 with TRBJ2-1; no definite D call. Germline V gene data show CDR1 as MNHEY and CDR2 as SMNVEV (reference sequence). The CDR3 has 16 residues. V was trimmed by 4 bases and J by 0 bases, leaving 13 bases between them. The CDR3 region has the DNA TGTGCCAGCAGTTCCCCCAGCATCAGCTCCTACAATGAGCAGTTCTTC. Residues: CASSSPSISSYNEQFF.

The rearrangement links TRBV9 to TRBJ1-1; D is unclear. Germline V gene lookup returns CDR1 SGDLS and CDR2 YYNGEE. This CDR3 is 14 amino acids long. Trimming cost V 4 bases and J 0 bases, with 10 bases left between them. The CDR3, as DNA: TGTGCCAGCAGCAACCTACAGCTGAACACTGAAGCTTTCTTT. The encoded protein is CASSNLQLNTEAFF. Filled out from reference TRBV9 and TRBJ1-1, the complete variable domain reads DSGVTQTPKHLITATGQRVTLRCSPRSGDLSVYWYQQSLDQGLQFLIQYYNGEERAKGNILERFSAQQFPDLHSELNLSSLELGDSALYFCASSNLQLNTEAFFGQGTRLTVV.

The chain has TRBV9 and TRBJ1-1; D unresolved. The V gene's germline CDR1 is SGDLS and CDR2 YYNGEE. This CDR3 region has 13 residues. Trimming took off 0 bases at V and 0 bases at J, with 3 bases between the two ends. CDR3 protein: CASSVALNTEAFF. CDR3 nucleotide sequence: TGTGCCAGCAGCGTAGCTTTGAACACTGAAGCTTTCTTT.

The chain combines TRBV11-2 with TRBJ2-3; TRBD2 is a possible D gene (6 bases). V lost 0 bases and J lost 14, with 15 bases in between. The germline V gene has CDR1 SGHAT and CDR2 FQNNGV. CDR3 length: 13 residues. The CDR3 DNA reads TGTGCCAGCAGCTTAGATATGGCTGGGGGAGGGTATTTT. Translating it yields CASSLDMAGGGYF. Supplemented by reference TRBV11-2 and TRBJ2-3, the full variable domain reads EAGVAQSPRYKIIEKRQSVAFWCNPISGHATLYWYQQILGQGPKLLIQFQNNGVVDDSQLPKDRFSAERLKGVDSTLKIQPAKLEDSAVYLCASSLDMAGGGYFGPGTRLTVL.